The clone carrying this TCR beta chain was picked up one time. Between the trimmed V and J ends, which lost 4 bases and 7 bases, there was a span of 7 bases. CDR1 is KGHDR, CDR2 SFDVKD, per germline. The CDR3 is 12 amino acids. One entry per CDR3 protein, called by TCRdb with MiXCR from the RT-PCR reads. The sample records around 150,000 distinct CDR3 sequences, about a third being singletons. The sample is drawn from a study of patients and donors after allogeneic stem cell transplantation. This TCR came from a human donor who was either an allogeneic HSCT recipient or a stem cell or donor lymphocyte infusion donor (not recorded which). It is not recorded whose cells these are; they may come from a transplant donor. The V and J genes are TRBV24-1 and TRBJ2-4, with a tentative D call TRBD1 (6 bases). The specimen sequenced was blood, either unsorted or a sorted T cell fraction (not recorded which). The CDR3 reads CATSEQGNIQYF. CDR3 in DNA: TGTGCCACCAGTGAGCAGGGGAACATTCAGTACTTC.